The sequence of this TCR beta chain was determined in a study of CD8+CD57+ T cells in acquired aplastic anemia. As for the study in general: DNA from sorted CD4+ and CD8+ cells averaged around 3.5 ug.

This clonotype was counted at least ten times. What it recognizes is unknown. Both TCR beta VDJ combination and CDR3 sequence profiling were carried out. Genomic DNA was the template for this profiling. TCRdb reprocessed the reads with MiXCR, giving one entry per CDR3 protein. The profile shows tens of thousands of distinct CDR3 sequences, over 35% of them singletons. Overall study results and limits: A set of around 30 CD8+ CDR3 sequences was shared between patients and controls, and these sequences appeared highly expressed in patients.

Germline CDR1 SNHLY, CDR2 FYNNEI. This CDR3 is 14 amino acids long. V lost 5 bases and J lost 0, with 10 bases in between. This chain links TRBV2 with TRBJ1-2, with D possibly TRBD1 on 6 matching bases. The source material was sorted CD4+, CD8+, or CD8+CD57+ T cells (not recorded which) from PBMCs. The sequence came from a human donor in good health, serving as a control. In DNA form, the CDR3 reads TGTGCCAGCAGTCTGGACAGCACTAACTATGGCTACACCTTC. Amino acids: CASSLDSTNYGYTF.